A selection of T cell receptor beta chains follows, all from one sample in a study of shared clonotypes between healthy human individuals. Repertoires were generated with immunoSEQ multiplex PCR, while TCRdb's copy carries only in-frame clones and drops some. Of over 850,000 clones in the sample, around 78% were seen once. Input material: memory CD4+ T cells from PBMCs. Every receptor here comes from a man in his late teens or twenties in good health. Some clones in this sample may be carry-over from other donors' samples. Both conserved end residues are part of each CDR3. A D gene is named only where the DNA matches it firmly. The size entry is marked missing in some rows and otherwise reads once, few, many or a size class.

v_gene,d_gene,j_gene,abundance,CDR3nt,CDR3aa
TRBV7-9,NA,TRBJ2-7,few,TGTGCCAGCAGCTTGTTTGCGGAAGAGCAGTACTTC,CASSLFAEEQYF
TRBV9,NA,TRBJ2-4,few,TGTGCCAGCAGCCCAATGACGGGGCGGGACATTCAGTACTTC,CASSPMTGRDIQYF
TRBV12-2,NA,TRBJ1-1,NA,TGTGCAAGTCGCTTAGGAGGGGGGAACACTGAAGCTTTCTTT,CASRLGGGNTEAFF
TRBV6-6,TRBD1,TRBJ1-2,NA,TGTGCCAGCAGGGGGTCCGGGACAGCCCTTTATGGCTACACCTTC,CASRGSGTALYGYTF
TRBV30,TRBD1,TRBJ1-2,once,TGTGCCTGGAGCGAAATAGGACAGGGGGCTGGCTACACCTTC,CAWSEIGQGAGYTF
TRBV5-3,NA,TRBJ2-1,NA,TGTGCCAGAAGCTTGGTTGTCTTGGGGCACGGCAGAGTTAAGTTTCGCTTCCACAATGAGCAGTTCTTC,CARSLVVLGHGRVKFRFHNEQFF
TRBV2,NA,TRBJ1-2,NA,TGTGCCAGCAGTAACACAAAATATGGCTACACCTTC,CASSNTKYGYTF
TRBV5-1,TRBD1,TRBJ1-4,NA,TGCGCCAGCAGCAGGGGACAGGGAACTAATGAAAACCTGTTTTTT,CASSRGQGTNENLFF
TRBV7-9,NA,TRBJ1-1,NA,TGTGCCAGCAGCTTAATGTCAGGGATTCGCGAAGCTTTCTTT,CASSLMSGIREAFF
TRBV7-2,TRBD2,TRBJ2-1,once,TGTGCCAGCAGCCGCGAACTAGCGGGAGGCTACAATGAGCAGTTCTTC,CASSRELAGGYNEQFF
TRBV5-5,NA,TRBJ2-7,NA,TGTGCCAGCAGCTTGGCAGGGGCAAACTACGAGCAGTACTTC,CASSLAGANYEQYF
TRBV4-1,TRBD1,TRBJ1-4,few,TGCGCCAGCAGCCTCCTCGAGGGACAGAATGAAAAACTGTTTTTT,CASSLLEGQNEKLFF
TRBV5-8,TRBD1,TRBJ1-2,NA,TGTGCCAGCAGTTACCGGACAGGGGCGAGAGGCTACACCTTC,CASSYRTGARGYTF
TRBV11-2,NA,TRBJ2-5,NA,TGTGCCAGCAGCTTAGGGGGATGGGAGACCCAGTACTTC,CASSLGGWETQYF
TRBV15,TRBD2,TRBJ2-7,once,TGTGCCACCAGCAGAGGTATTACTAGCGGCTACGAGCAGTACTTC,CATSRGITSGYEQYF
TRBV7-3,TRBD1,TRBJ2-2,NA,TGTGCCAGCAGCACGGGACAGGGGGCCGGGGAGCTGTTTTTT,CASSTGQGAGELFF
TRBV28,NA,TRBJ1-1,NA,TGTGCCAGCAGTTTGAGGGAGACTGAAGCTTTCTTT,CASSLRETEAFF
TRBV4-3,NA,TRBJ2-4,NA,TGCGCCAGCAGCCAAGAAGAGGGAAACATTCAGTACTTC,CASSQEEGNIQYF
TRBV27,NA,TRBJ1-2,NA,TGTGCCAGCAGTTTAGCGACAAACTATGGCTACACCTTC,CASSLATNYGYTF
TRBV30,TRBD1,TRBJ1-2,NA,TGTGCCTGGAAGGGGGCAGGAGGTGGCTACACCTTC,CAWKGAGGGYTF
TRBV28,NA,TRBJ1-1,NA,TGTGCCAGCAGTTTAGGGGGGGCCCAGAACACTGAAGCTTTCTTT,CASSLGGAQNTEAFF
TRBV28,NA,TRBJ2-6,NA,TGTGCCAGCAGGAGGGCTGGGGCCAACGTCCTGACTTTC,CASRRAGANVLTF
TRBV5-4,TRBD2,TRBJ2-7,NA,TGTGCCAGCAGCCTCCGTAGTAGCGGGAGCTACGAGCAGTACTTC,CASSLRSSGSYEQYF
TRBV6-6,TRBD1,TRBJ2-7,NA,TGTGCCAGCAGTTACCGGACAGGGGGCTACGAGCAGTACTTC,CASSYRTGGYEQYF
TRBV11-2,NA,TRBJ2-1,NA,TGTGCCAGCAGCCGGAAGGCTGGGTACAATGAGCAGTTCTTC,CASSRKAGYNEQFF
TRBV7-9,TRBD1,TRBJ2-5,NA,TGTGCCAGCAGCTTCTTGGGACAGGGGTCTGAGACCCAGTACTTC,CASSFLGQGSETQYF
TRBV2,NA,TRBJ1-2,once,TGTGCCAGCAAAGCTTCGGGGGTCTATGGCTACACCTTC,CASKASGVYGYTF
TRBV7-9,TRBD1,TRBJ1-1,NA,TGTGCCAGCAGCTCAGGGGGCATAGAAGCTTTCTTT,CASSSGGIEAFF
TRBV28,NA,TRBJ1-2,NA,TGTGCCAGCACCTGGGACGGGGGGCGGCGAAATGGCTACACCTTC,CASTWDGGRRNGYTF
TRBV5-6,NA,TRBJ2-3,NA,TGTGCCAGCAGCTTGGTAGGGGCAGGACAGACAGATACGCAGTATTTT,CASSLVGAGQTDTQYF
TRBV5-1,NA,TRBJ2-7,NA,TGCGCCAGCGGCGTCCGGGGCAGTACCTACGAGCAGTACTTC,CASGVRGSTYEQYF
TRBV6-5,NA,TRBJ1-1,NA,TGTGCCAGCAGTTACGACAGGTTTTACCTCCCTGAAGCTTTCTTT,CASSYDRFYLPEAFF
TRBV7-3,NA,TRBJ2-3,NA,TGTGCCAGCAGCTTAAACCCTAGCACAGATACGCAGTATTTT,CASSLNPSTDTQYF
TRBV19,TRBD1,TRBJ1-5,NA,TGTGCCAGTAGTAAAAAACGGACAGGGGCTAGCTATCAGCCCCAGCATTTT,CASSKKRTGASYQPQHF
TRBV5-1,NA,TRBJ2-5,many,TGCGCCAGCAGCTTTACACCGACTGGGGAGGAGACCCAGTACTTC,CASSFTPTGEETQYF
TRBV29-1,TRBD2,TRBJ2-1,NA,TGCAGCGTTGATCGGGGGACTAGCGGATCCAATGAGCAGTTCTTC,CSVDRGTSGSNEQFF
TRBV6-5,NA,TRBJ1-5,NA,TGTGCCAGCAGGCCGACAGTAACTCAGCCCCAGCATTTT,CASRPTVTQPQHF
TRBV5-4,NA,TRBJ2-7,NA,TGTGCCAGCAGCGGGGGGGGACAGGCGACCTCCTACGAGCAGTACTTC,CASSGGGQATSYEQYF
TRBV28,NA,TRBJ2-1,NA,TGTGCCAGCAGGAAATCGGGACAACCCAATGAGCAGTTCTTC,CASRKSGQPNEQFF
TRBV5-1,TRBD1,TRBJ2-3,few,TGCGCCAGCAGCTTGAGAGACAGGGGGCGCACAGATACGCAGTATTTT,CASSLRDRGRTDTQYF
TRBV7-3,TRBD1,TRBJ2-2,NA,TGTGCCAGCGGAGGACAGGGGGCGCACACCGGGGAGCTGTTTTTT,CASGGQGAHTGELFF
TRBV19,TRBD1,TRBJ1-5,NA,TGTGCCAGTAGTTTTCGACAGGGGGCTAACCAGCCCCAGCATTTT,CASSFRQGANQPQHF
TRBV19,NA,TRBJ1-5,many,TGTGCCACCCAACCCTGGGGAGGGAATAGCAATCAGCCCCAGCATTTT,CATQPWGGNSNQPQHF
TRBV28,NA,TRBJ1-4,NA,TGTGCCAGCAGTTTGGGCGGACAGAGTAATGAAAAACTGTTTTTT,CASSLGGQSNEKLFF
TRBV10-3,NA,TRBJ1-1,NA,TGTGCCATCAGTCTCGGGGTGAACACTGAAGCTTTCTTT,CAISLGVNTEAFF
TRBV7-2,NA,TRBJ2-1,NA,TGTGCCAGCAGTCCTCTACGGCTAGCCGGTAGGAATGAGCAGTTCTTC,CASSPLRLAGRNEQFF
TRBV4-2,TRBD2,TRBJ2-7,NA,TGTGCCAGCAGCCAAAGGAGTACAGCGGGAACAGCCTACGAGCAGTACTTC,CASSQRSTAGTAYEQYF
TRBV21-1,NA,TRBJ2-1,NA,TGTGCCAGCAGCGCCGAGGGCAATGAGCAGTTCTTC,CASSAEGNEQFF
TRBV2,NA,TRBJ1-5,NA,TGTGCCAGCAGTGTCGGTCTAAAGCTTTATAGCAATCAGCCCCAGCATTTT,CASSVGLKLYSNQPQHF
TRBV5-1,NA,TRBJ2-2,NA,TGCGCCAGCACTCAGAGGGTAGCGAACACCGGGGAGCTGTTTTTT,CASTQRVANTGELFF
TRBV6-5,NA,TRBJ2-2,NA,TGTGCCAGCAGTTATTGGCAGGGAAGGGCCGGGGAGCTGTTTTTT,CASSYWQGRAGELFF
TRBV6-6,NA,TRBJ2-7,NA,TGTGCCAGCAGTTACGGGCAGACCTACGAGCAGTACTTC,CASSYGQTYEQYF
TRBV5-6,NA,TRBJ1-1,NA,TGTGCCAGCAGCCAACGAGGTCGAGCTGAAGCTTTCTTT,CASSQRGRAEAFF